The T cell receptor beta chain described here comes from a study of patients and donors after allogeneic stem cell transplantation. This clonotype has a handful of counts. TCRdb re-called the RT-PCR reads through MiXCR, storing one row per CDR3 protein. The sample has roughly 140,000 distinct CDR3 sequences, roughly 35% seen once. CDR1 and CDR2 from the germline V gene are DFQATT and SNEGSKA (reference sequence). CDR3 length equals 15 residues. The V end was cut by 0 bases, the J end by 1 base, with 13 bases between. The clonotype was recovered from a human donor who was either an allogeneic HSCT recipient or a stem cell or donor lymphocyte infusion donor (not recorded which). It is not recorded whose cells these are; they may come from a transplant donor. The sequenced sample consisted of blood, either unsorted or a sorted T cell fraction (not recorded which). V gene TRBV20-1 combines with J gene TRBJ2-7; perhaps TRBD2 as D (5 bases). The DNA for the CDR3 is TGCAGTGCTAGAGATCATGAGGGCAGATCCTACGAGCAGTACTTC. Translating gives CSARDHEGRSYEQYF.